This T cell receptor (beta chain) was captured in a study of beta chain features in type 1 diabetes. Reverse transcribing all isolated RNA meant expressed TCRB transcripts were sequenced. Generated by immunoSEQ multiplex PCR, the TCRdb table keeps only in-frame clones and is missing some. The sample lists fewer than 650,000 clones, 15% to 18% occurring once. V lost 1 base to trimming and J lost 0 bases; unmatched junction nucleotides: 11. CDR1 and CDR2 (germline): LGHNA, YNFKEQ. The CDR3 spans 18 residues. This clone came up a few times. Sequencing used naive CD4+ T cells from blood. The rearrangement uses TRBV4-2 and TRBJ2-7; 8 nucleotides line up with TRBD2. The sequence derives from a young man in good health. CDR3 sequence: CASSQGKSLRGASYEQYF. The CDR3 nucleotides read TGTGCCAGCAGCCAAGGGAAGAGTTTGCGGGGGGCCTCCTACGAGCAGTACTTC.